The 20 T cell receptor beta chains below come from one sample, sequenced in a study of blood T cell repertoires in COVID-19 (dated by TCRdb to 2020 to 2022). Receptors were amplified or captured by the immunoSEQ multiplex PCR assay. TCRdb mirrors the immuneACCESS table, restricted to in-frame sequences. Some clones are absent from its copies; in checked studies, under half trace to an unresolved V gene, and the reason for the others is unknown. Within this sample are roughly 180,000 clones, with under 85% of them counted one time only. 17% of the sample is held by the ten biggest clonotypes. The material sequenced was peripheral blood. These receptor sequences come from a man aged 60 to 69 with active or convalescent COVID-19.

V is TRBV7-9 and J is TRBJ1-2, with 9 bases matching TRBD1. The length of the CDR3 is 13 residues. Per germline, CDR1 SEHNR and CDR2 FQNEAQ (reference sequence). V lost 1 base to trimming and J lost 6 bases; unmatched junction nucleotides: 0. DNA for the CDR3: TGTGCCAGCAGCTTAGGGACAGGGGATGGCTACACCTTC. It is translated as CASSLGTGDGYTF.

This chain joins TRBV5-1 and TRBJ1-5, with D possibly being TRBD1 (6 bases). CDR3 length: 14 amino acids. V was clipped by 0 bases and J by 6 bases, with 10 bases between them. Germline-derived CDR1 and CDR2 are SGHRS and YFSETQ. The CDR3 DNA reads TGCGCCAGCAGCTTGGGAACAGGGCGTCAGCCCCAGCATTTT. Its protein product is CASSLGTGRQPQHF. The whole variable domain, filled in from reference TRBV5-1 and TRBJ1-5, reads KAGVTQTPRYLIKTRGQQVTLSCSPISGHRSVSWYQQTPGQGLQFLFEYFSETQRNKGNFPGRFSGRQFSNSRSEMNVSTLELGDSALYLCASSLGTGRQPQHFGDGTRLSIL.

The CDR3 nucleotides read TGTGCCAGTAGTTCCGCCGGGACTACTTCCTACGAGCAGTACTTC. Protein: CASSSAGTTSYEQYF. V is TRBV19 and J is TRBJ2-7, with TRBD2 matching over 7 bases. Germline V lookup: CDR1 LNHDA, CDR2 SQIVND (reference sequence). J gave up 1 base and V 5 bases, and 8 bases lay outside the gene matches. The CDR3 sequence is 15 residues long.

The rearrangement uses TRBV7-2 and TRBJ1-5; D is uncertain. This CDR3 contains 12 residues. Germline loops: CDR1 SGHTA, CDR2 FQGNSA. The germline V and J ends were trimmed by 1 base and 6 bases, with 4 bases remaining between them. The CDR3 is CASSLDGQPQHF. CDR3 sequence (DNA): TGTGCCAGCAGCTTAGACGGTCAGCCCCAGCATTTT.

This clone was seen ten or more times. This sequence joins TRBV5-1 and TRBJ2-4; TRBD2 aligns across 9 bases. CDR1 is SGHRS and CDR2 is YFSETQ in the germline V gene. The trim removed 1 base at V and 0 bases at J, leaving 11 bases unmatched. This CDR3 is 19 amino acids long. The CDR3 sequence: CASSLIAGAGSLAKNIQYF. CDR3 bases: TGCGCCAGCAGCTTGATAGCGGGAGCCGGTTCCCTAGCCAAAAACATTCAGTACTTC.

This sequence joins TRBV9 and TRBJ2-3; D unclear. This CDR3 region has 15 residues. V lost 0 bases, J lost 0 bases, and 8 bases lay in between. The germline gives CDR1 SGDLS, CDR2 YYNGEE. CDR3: CASSVAPTSTDTQYF. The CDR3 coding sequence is TGTGCCAGCAGCGTAGCCCCTACTAGCACAGATACGCAGTATTTT.

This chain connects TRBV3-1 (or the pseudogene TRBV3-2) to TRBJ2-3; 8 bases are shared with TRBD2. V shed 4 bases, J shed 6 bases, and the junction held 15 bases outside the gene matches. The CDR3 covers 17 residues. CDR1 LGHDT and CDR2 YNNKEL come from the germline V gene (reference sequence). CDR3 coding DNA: TGTGCCAGCAGCCGACGGGCGGGCGCGGGGGGCGCCGATACGCAGTATTTT. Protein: CASSRRAGAGGADTQYF.

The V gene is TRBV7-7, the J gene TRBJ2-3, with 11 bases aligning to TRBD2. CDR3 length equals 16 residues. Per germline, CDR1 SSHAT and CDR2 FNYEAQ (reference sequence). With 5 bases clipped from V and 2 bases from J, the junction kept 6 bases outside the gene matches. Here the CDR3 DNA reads TGTGCCAGCAGCGCCGGGACTAGCGGCCACACAGATACGCAGTATTTT. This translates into CASSAGTSGHTDTQYF.

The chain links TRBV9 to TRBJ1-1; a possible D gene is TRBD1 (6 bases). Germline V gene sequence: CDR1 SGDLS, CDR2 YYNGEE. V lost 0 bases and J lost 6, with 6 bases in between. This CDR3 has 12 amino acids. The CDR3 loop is CASSVGGPEAFF. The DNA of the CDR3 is TGTGCCAGCAGCGTAGGGGGGCCTGAAGCTTTCTTT.

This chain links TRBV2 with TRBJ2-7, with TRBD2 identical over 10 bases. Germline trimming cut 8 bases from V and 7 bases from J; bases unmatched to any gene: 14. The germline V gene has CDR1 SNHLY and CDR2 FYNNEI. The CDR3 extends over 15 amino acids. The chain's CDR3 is CASGDRGAGGREQYF. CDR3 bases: TGTGCCAGCGGGGACCGGGGAGCGGGAGGGCGGGAGCAGTACTTC.

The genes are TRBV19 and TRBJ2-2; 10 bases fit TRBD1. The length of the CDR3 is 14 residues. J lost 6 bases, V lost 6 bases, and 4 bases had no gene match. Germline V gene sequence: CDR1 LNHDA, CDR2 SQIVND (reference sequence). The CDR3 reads CASRGTGDAGELFF. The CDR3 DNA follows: TGTGCCAGTAGGGGGACAGGGGACGCCGGGGAGCTGTTTTTT.

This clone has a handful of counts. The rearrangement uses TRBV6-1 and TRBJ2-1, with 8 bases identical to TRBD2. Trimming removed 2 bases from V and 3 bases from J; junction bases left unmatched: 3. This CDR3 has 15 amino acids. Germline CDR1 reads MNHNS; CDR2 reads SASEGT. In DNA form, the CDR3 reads TGTGCCAGCAGTGAACTAGCGGGCGGCTACAATGAGCAGTTCTTC. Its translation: CASSELAGGYNEQFF.

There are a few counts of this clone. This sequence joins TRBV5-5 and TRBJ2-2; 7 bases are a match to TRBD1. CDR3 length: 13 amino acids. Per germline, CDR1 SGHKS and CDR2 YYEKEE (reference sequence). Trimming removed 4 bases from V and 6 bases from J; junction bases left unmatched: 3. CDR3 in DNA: TGTGCCAGCAGCCTGACAGGGTCCGGGGAGCTGTTTTTT. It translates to CASSLTGSGELFF.

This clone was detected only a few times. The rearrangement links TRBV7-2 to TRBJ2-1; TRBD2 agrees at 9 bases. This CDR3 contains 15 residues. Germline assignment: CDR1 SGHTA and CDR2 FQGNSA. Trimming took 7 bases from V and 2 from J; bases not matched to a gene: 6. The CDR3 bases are TGTGCCAGCAACGACGGGACTAGCCCCTACAATGAGCAGTTCTTC. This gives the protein CASNDGTSPYNEQFF.

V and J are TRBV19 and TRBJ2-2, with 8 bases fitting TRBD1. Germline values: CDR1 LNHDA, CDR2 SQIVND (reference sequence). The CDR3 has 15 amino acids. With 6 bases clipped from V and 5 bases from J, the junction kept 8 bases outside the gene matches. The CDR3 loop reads CASREGTGGTGELFF. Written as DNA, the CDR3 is TGTGCCAGTAGGGAAGGGACAGGCGGAACCGGGGAGCTGTTTTTT.

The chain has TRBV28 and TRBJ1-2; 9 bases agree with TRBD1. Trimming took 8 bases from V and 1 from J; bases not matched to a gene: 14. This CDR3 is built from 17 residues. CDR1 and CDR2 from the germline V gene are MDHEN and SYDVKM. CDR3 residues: CASLWGTGSSLNYGYTF. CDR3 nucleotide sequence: TGTGCCAGCCTCTGGGGGACAGGGAGTTCCCTTAACTATGGCTACACCTTC.

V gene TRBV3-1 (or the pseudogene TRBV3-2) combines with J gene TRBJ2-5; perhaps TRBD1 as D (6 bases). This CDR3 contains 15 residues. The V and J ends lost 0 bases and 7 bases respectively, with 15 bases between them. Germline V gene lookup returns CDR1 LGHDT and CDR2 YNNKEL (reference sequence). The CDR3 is CASSQDSSQGRTQYF. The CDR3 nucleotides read TGTGCCAGCAGCCAAGATAGTTCGCAGGGGAGGACCCAGTACTTC.

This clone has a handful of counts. CDR3 nucleotide sequence: TGTGCCAGTAGTATAGAGCGGAGGACTGAAGCTTTCTTT. The encoded protein is CASSIERRTEAFF. The V gene is TRBV19, the J gene TRBJ1-1; D unclear. CDR1 is LNHDA and CDR2 is SQIVND in the germline V gene (reference sequence). This CDR3 spans 13 amino acids. Between the trimmed V and J ends, which lost 0 bases and 5 bases, there was a span of 7 bases.

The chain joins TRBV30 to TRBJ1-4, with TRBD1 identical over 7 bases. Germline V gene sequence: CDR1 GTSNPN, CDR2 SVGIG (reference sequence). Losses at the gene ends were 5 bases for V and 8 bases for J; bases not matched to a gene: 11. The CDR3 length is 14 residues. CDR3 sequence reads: CAWDNTGAGEKLFF. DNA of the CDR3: TGTGCCTGGGACAACACAGGGGCGGGAGAAAAACTGTTTTTT.

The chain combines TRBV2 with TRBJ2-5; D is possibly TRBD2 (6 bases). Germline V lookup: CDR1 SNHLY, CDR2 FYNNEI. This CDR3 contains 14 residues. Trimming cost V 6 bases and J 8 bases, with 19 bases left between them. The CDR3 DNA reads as TGTGCCAGCAGGTTGGAGGGAACTTCCCCTACCCAGTACTTC. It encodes CASRLEGTSPTQYF.